The 16 T cell receptor beta chains reported below all come from one sample, sequenced in a study of regulatory T cells in long-lasting Graves disease. As for time point: newly diagnosed GD, antithyroid drugs for less than 3 months. Extracted RNA from PBMCs served as the source of the TCR library. Building of the TCR beta libraries involved iRepertoire HTBI primers and Arm-PCR of CDR3 regions. Via MiXCR, TCRdb re-called the multiplex PCR reads, giving one row per CDR3 protein. The sample comprises some 370,000 distinct CDR3 sequences, around 11% of which are singletons, and approximately 20% rests with the top ten. In addition, the sample was reused for a study of T cells in Graves' hyperthyroidism and ophthalmopathy.

Sequencing was performed on peripheral blood mononuclear cells (PBMCs), taken at new diagnosis, from a patient treated with antithyroid drugs. Receptors originate from a woman under 30 with Graves disease.

This clonotype appeared a few times. V and J are TRBV20-1 and TRBJ1-1, with D hard to call. The CDR3 sequence is 12 residues long. Germline V lookup: CDR1 DFQATT, CDR2 SNEGSKA (reference sequence). V was clipped by 0 bases and J by 5 bases, with 7 bases between them. This CDR3 is CSARESRTEAFF. CDR3 nucleotide sequence: TGCAGTGCTAGAGAATCGCGGACTGAAGCTTTCTTT.

This clonotype was seen ten or more times. The chain joins TRBV27 to TRBJ2-3, with D unclear. Trimming pared 6 bases from V and 6 bases from J, leaving 10 bases between. CDR1 and CDR2 (germline): MNHEY, SMNVEV (reference sequence). There are 12 residues in the CDR3. The DNA for the CDR3 is TGTGCCAGCAGGACTCCCGCGGATACGCAGTATTTT. Amino acid sequence: CASRTPADTQYF.

In this sample, this clonotype turned up many times. V gene TRBV20-1 combines with J gene TRBJ1-1; D may be TRBD1 (5 bases). CDR1 DFQATT and CDR2 SNEGSKA come from the germline V gene (reference sequence). CDR3 length: 12 residues. The V gene lost 4 bases and the J gene lost 4 bases, with 10 bases spanning the gap. This CDR3 is CSATGDSTEAFF. DNA of the CDR3: TGCAGTGCTACGGGGGATTCCACTGAAGCTTTCTTT.

Ten or more counts support this clonotype. CDR3 nucleotide sequence: TGTGCCAGCAGCCCTCCCGGGGCACTTGAGACCCAGTACTTC. Residues: CASSPPGALETQYF. J is TRBJ2-5 and V is TRBV11-2, with D perhaps TRBD1 or TRBD2 (5 bases each). Deletions cut 5 bases from V and 5 bases from J, with 15 bases between. CDR3 length equals 14 residues. In germline, CDR1 is SGHAT, CDR2 FQNNGV.

This clonotype occurred many times. J is TRBJ2-5 and V is TRBV9; D might be TRBD2 (5 bases). The germline gives CDR1 SGDLS, CDR2 YYNGEE. This CDR3 has 14 residues. V shed 3 bases and J shed 4 bases, with 13 bases lying between them. The DNA for the CDR3 is TGTGCCAGCAGCGGGGCTAGCAGTTCAGAGACCCAGTACTTC. This codes for CASSGASSSETQYF.

The sample holds a few counts of this clonotype. J is TRBJ2-1 and V is TRBV11-2; no clear D gene. CDR1 and CDR2 (germline): SGHAT, FQNNGV. V was cut by 5 bases and J by 6 bases, with 20 bases left in between. The CDR3 length is 16 residues. The CDR3 sequence: CASSRALRYLVNEQFF. DNA for the CDR3: TGTGCCAGCAGCCGGGCACTACGGTACCTAGTCAATGAGCAGTTCTTC.

Ten or more counts support this clonotype. The chain combines TRBV6-2 or TRBV6-3 with TRBJ2-7; D is unclear. The CDR3 is made up of 15 amino acids. Germline values: CDR1 MNHEY, CDR2 SVGEGT. The V end lost 6 bases, the J end lost 4 bases, and 19 bases lay between the germline ends. CDR3 residues: CASRRDPAAGYEQYV. CDR3 DNA: TGTGCCAGCAGACGCGACCCCGCAGCCGGGTACGAGCAGTACGTC.

This clonotype has only a few counts. This chain uses TRBV13 with TRBJ2-7; TRBD2 is a possible D gene (7 bases). The CDR3 length is 15 residues. V lost 5 bases to trimming and J lost 5 bases, with 19 bases between them. The V gene's germline CDR1 is PRHDT and CDR2 FYEKMQ (reference sequence). The CDR3 protein is CASSHRIAGADEQYV. The CDR3 DNA follows: TGTGCCAGCAGCCATAGGATCGCGGGGGCCGACGAGCAGTACGTC.

This clonotype has just a few counts. The rearrangement joins TRBV5-1 to TRBJ1-6; no definite D call. This CDR3 is built from 14 residues. Per germline, CDR1 SGHRS and CDR2 YFSETQ. Deletions cut 1 base from V and 7 bases from J, with 9 bases between. The CDR3 region is CASSLPGVNSPLHF. The CDR3 DNA is TGCGCCAGCAGCTTGCCGGGCGTCAATTCACCCCTCCACTTT.

The genes are TRBV28 and TRBJ1-1; a possible D gene is TRBD1 (6 bases). Germline values: CDR1 MDHEN, CDR2 SYDVKM. V gave up 3 bases and J gave up 4 bases, with 15 bases separating them. This CDR3 has 15 residues. Written as DNA, the CDR3 is TGTGCCAGCAGTTTCCCTCCCGGGACACCCACTGAAGCTTTCTTT. Its protein product is CASSFPPGTPTEAFF.

The V gene is TRBV4-3, the J gene TRBJ2-6, with a weak D call TRBD1 (5 bases). This CDR3 has 18 residues. Germline loops: CDR1 LGHNA, CDR2 YSLEER. V was clipped by 2 bases and J by 0 bases, with 14 bases between them. The CDR3, as DNA: TGCGCCAGCAGCCAAACAGGAATGATATCCTCTGGGGCCAACGTCCTGACTTTC. It specifies CASSQTGMISSGANVLTF.

This chain joins TRBV7-8 and TRBJ1-3, with D possibly being TRBD1 (5 bases). Deletions cut 4 bases from V and 0 bases from J, with 13 bases between. Germline lookup yields CDR1 SGHVS and CDR2 FQNEAQ. CDR3 length: 16 amino acids. In nucleotides, the CDR3 is TGTGCCAGCAGCTCCGGGGCAAGGAGCTCTGGAAACACCATATATTTT. Its translation: CASSSGARSSGNTIYF.

The chain has TRBV5-4 and TRBJ2-3, with 11 nucleotides matching TRBD2. This CDR3 is built from 17 residues. Trimming took 3 bases from V and 2 from J; bases not matched to a gene: 8. Germline V lookup: CDR1 SGHNT, CDR2 YYREEE (reference sequence). The CDR3 sequence is CASSWGGLAAPTDTQYF. The CDR3 DNA reads as TGTGCCAGCAGCTGGGGGGGACTAGCGGCCCCCACAGATACGCAGTATTTT.

This clonotype was seen only a few times. The chain links TRBV20-1 to TRBJ1-1, with no clear D. This CDR3 contains 14 residues. Looked up from germline, CDR1 is DFQATT and CDR2 is SNEGSKA (reference sequence). CDR3 region: CSFKLASIFTEAFF. CDR3 sequence (DNA): TGCAGCTTTAAACTGGCCAGTATATTCACTGAAGCTTTCTTT.

Worth noting for this clonotype: The junction does not match germline at one end; this may be a read error. The rearrangement uses TRBV24-1 and TRBJ2-3; a weak D match, TRBD1 (6 bases). Germline values: CDR1 KGHDR, CDR2 SFDVKD. This CDR3 is built from 13 residues. The CDR3 bases are TGTGCCACCGGGTCCCCCTGGACAGATGCGCAGTATTTT. It yields the protein CATGSPWTDAQYF.

This clonotype was recorded at least ten times. V usage is TRBV12-3 or TRBV12-4 and J usage is TRBJ1-5; D remains ambiguous. Trimming pared 8 bases from V and 10 bases from J, leaving 18 bases between. This CDR3 contains 13 residues. CDR3 DNA sequence: TGTGCCAGCTCCGACTCCGGGGTCACACCCCAGCATTTT. Protein: CASSDSGVTPQHF.